This record concerns one T cell receptor (beta chain) sequence. Measured with immunoSEQ multiplex PCR; TCRdb has only the in-frame clones, and not every one. The sample holds roughly 330,000 clones, more than 75% seen once. The ends were cut back, 1 base at V and 0 bases at J, with 10 bases in the middle. The CDR3 totals 16 residues. Per germline, CDR1 KGHSH and CDR2 LQKENI. The record originates from a study of blood T cell repertoires in COVID-19. Overall study: Researchers got acute and convalescent COVID-19 samples from the United States, Italy and Spain. T cells, B-cell-depleted T cells, or PBMCs supplied cDNA or gDNA.

This TCR was recovered from a woman in her fifties or sixties with active or convalescent COVID-19. What was sequenced was peripheral blood. The V and J genes are TRBV18 and TRBJ1-3; D is undetermined. In DNA, the CDR3 is TGTGCCAGCTCACCACTATTGGGCGACTCTGGAAACACCATATATTTT. Its protein is CASSPLLGDSGNTIYF.